One and the same sample provided the 20 T cell receptor beta chains below, sequenced in a study of T cell responses to AZD1222 COVID-19 vaccine. TCRdb's copy holds only in-frame clones and misses some; the assay was immunoSEQ multiplex PCR. The table has about 150,000 clones, about 87% seen once; the top ten hold approximately 3.1%. The sample here was peripheral blood, taken on day 0 of AZD1222 vaccination. Every receptor here comes from an adult in good health.

The chain recombines TRBV12-3 or TRBV12-4 with TRBJ1-2; D is undetermined. Trimming stripped 0 bases from V and 8 bases from J, with 7 bases between. CDR3 length: 12 amino acids. For the CDR3, the DNA is TGTGCCAGCAGTTTAGCGAATGGGGGCTACACCTTC. Its protein is CASSLANGGYTF.

The chain couples TRBV12-3 or TRBV12-4 to TRBJ2-1, with D hard to call. V lost 1 base and J lost 5, with 6 bases in between. CDR3 length: 13 residues. CDR3 sequence (DNA): TGTGCCAGCAGTTTAGACAACCACAATGAGCAGTTCTTC. Amino acid sequence: CASSLDNHNEQFF.

The chain uses TRBV5-4 and TRBJ1-6; a weak D match, TRBD1 (6 bases). CDR3 size: 16 residues. Trimming removed 4 bases at V and 0 bases at J, with 11 bases between. Germline V lookup: CDR1 SGHNT, CDR2 YYREEE (reference sequence). CDR3 loop: CASSGTTSSYNSPLHF. CDR3 in DNA: TGTGCCAGCAGCGGGACAACGAGCTCCTATAATTCACCCCTCCACTTT.

The chain uses TRBV12-3 or TRBV12-4 and TRBJ1-5, with D unresolved. The CDR3 runs to 12 residues. Trimming cost V 8 bases and J 8 bases, with 13 bases left between them. DNA for the CDR3: TGTGCCAGCTCAAGTACCCCCGAGCCCCAGCATTTT. As protein: CASSSTPEPQHF.

The chain carries TRBV7-6 and TRBJ2-2; D unresolved. Germline lookup yields CDR1 SGHVS and CDR2 FNYEAQ. Trimming removed 2 bases at V and 1 base at J, with 11 bases between. This CDR3 region has 16 residues. The CDR3 region is CASSLSPGMNTGELFF. The CDR3 DNA sequence: TGTGCCAGCAGCTTAAGTCCAGGAATGAACACCGGGGAGCTGTTTTTT.

V gene TRBV28 combines with J gene TRBJ2-3; 7 bases fit TRBD1. Germline CDR1 and CDR2: MDHEN and SYDVKM. There are 13 residues in the CDR3. V lost 11 bases and J lost 0; bases outside the gene matches: 5. The CDR3 protein is CAAGDSSTDTQYF. DNA of the CDR3: TGTGCCGCAGGGGACAGTAGCACAGATACGCAGTATTTT.

The chain is built from TRBV19 and TRBJ2-7, with a possible D match to TRBD2 (7 bases). Germline V gives CDR1 LNHDA, CDR2 SQIVND (reference sequence). The V and J ends lost 1 base and 4 bases respectively, with 23 bases between them. This CDR3 comprises 18 residues. The CDR3 reads CASSIAPLRGGFMYEQYF. The CDR3 nucleotides are TGTGCCAGTAGTATAGCCCCCCTACGCGGGGGCTTTATGTACGAGCAGTACTTC.

This clone was found once. The rearrangement joins TRBV5-6 to TRBJ1-2; D unclear. Germline V gene data show CDR1 as SGHDT and CDR2 as YYEEEE. V lost 2 bases, J lost 5 bases, and 10 bases lay in between. The length of the CDR3 is 13 residues. The CDR3 nucleotides are TGTGCCAGCAGCTTTGAGAGAGAGTATGGCTACACCTTC. This codes for CASSFEREYGYTF.

The CDR3 sequence: CASSFDKTTFEAFF. CDR3 DNA: TGTGCCAGCAGCTTTGACAAAACAACGTTCGAAGCTTTCTTT. The V call is TRBV5-4, the J call TRBJ1-1; no definite D call. Trimming stripped 2 bases from V and 8 bases from J, with 16 bases between. Looked up from germline, CDR1 is SGHNT and CDR2 is YYREEE (reference sequence). This CDR3 is built from 14 residues.

The CDR3 reads CASSLPGTDTYEQYF. The CDR3, as DNA: TGTGCCAGCAGTCTCCCCGGGACAGATACCTACGAGCAGTACTTC. The V gene is TRBV6-1, the J gene TRBJ2-7; 7 bases are shared with TRBD1. This CDR3 is built from 15 residues. Germline V CDR1 and CDR2: MNHNS, SASEGT. Trimming took 5 bases from V and 2 from J; bases not matched to a gene: 9.

The chain joins TRBV1 to TRBJ1-5; the D call TRBD1 from the table was never checked on the DNA. TRBV1 is recorded as a pseudogene. The CDR3 runs to 16 residues. CDR3 bases: TGCACCAGCAGCCAAGTCAGGCAGGGTGCGCGTCAGCCCCAGCATTTT. Translating it yields CTSSQVRQGARQPQHF.

The V gene is TRBV7-2, the J gene TRBJ1-1; a weak D match, TRBD1 (5 bases). This CDR3 has 12 amino acids. Trimming pared 1 base from V and 11 bases from J, leaving 11 bases between. Per the germline V gene, CDR1 is SGHTA and CDR2 is FQGNSA. The chain's CDR3 is CASSLDQGRAFF. The CDR3 region has the DNA TGTGCCAGCAGCTTAGATCAGGGTCGGGCTTTCTTT.

Here the CDR3 reads CATSEGRSGETDTQYF. CDR3 in DNA: TGTGCCACCAGCGAAGGCCGGAGTGGAGAGACAGATACGCAGTATTTT. This chain links TRBV15 with TRBJ2-3; no firm D call. Germline V CDR1 and CDR2: LNHNV, YYDKDF (reference sequence). V was cut by 5 bases and J by 3 bases, with 18 bases left in between. The CDR3 loop spans 16 amino acids. The whole variable domain, remainder taken from reference TRBV15 and TRBJ2-3, is DAMVIQNPRYQVTQFGKPVTLSCSQTLNHNVMYWYQQKSSQAPKLLFHYYDKDFNNEADTPDNFQSRRPNTSFCFLDIRSPGLGDTAMYLCATSEGRSGETDTQYFGPGTRLTVL.

The chain uses TRBV6-1 and TRBJ1-6, with D hard to call. Trimming removed 0 bases at V and 5 bases at J, with 8 bases between. Germline loops: CDR1 MNHNS, CDR2 SASEGT. CDR3 length equals 15 residues. The CDR3 DNA is TGTGCCAGCAGTGAAGCCGGGTGGAATAATTCACCCCTCCACTTT. Translating it yields CASSEAGWNNSPLHF.

The V gene is TRBV7-8, the J gene TRBJ2-5; D may be TRBD1 (6 bases). The CDR3 has 14 amino acids. Trimming took 5 bases from V and 1 from J, leaving 11 bases between them. Germline CDR1 reads SGHVS; CDR2 reads FQNEAQ. The CDR3 sequence: CASSPRDIQETQYF. DNA of the CDR3: TGTGCCAGCAGCCCCCGGGACATCCAAGAGACCCAGTACTTC.

This chain joins TRBV9 and TRBJ2-7, with 8 bases matching TRBD1. There are 19 residues in the CDR3. Per the germline V gene, CDR1 is SGDLS and CDR2 is YYNGEE. J gave up 6 bases and V 0 bases, and 20 bases lay outside the gene matches. Here the CDR3 DNA reads TGTGCCAGCAGCGTAGGAATTGGGACAGGAGGTAACAGGGGCTCCGAGCAGTACTTC. This sequence encodes CASSVGIGTGGNRGSEQYF.

This rearrangement joins TRBV6-6 to TRBJ1-2, with 9 bases fitting TRBD1. Per the germline V gene, CDR1 is MNHNY and CDR2 is SVGAGI (reference sequence). CDR3 size: 16 residues. The J segment lost 6 bases and the V segment lost 0 bases, leaving 8 bases of the junction unmatched. The chain's CDR3 is CASSYSTRTGDNGYTF. In DNA, the CDR3 is TGTGCCAGCAGTTACTCGACCCGGACAGGGGATAATGGCTACACCTTC.

V usage is TRBV12-3 or TRBV12-4 and J usage is TRBJ2-2; the D is unclear. The CDR3 consists of 11 residues. V lost 6 bases and J 7 bases, leaving 6 bases between the germline ends. CDR3: CASRWGGELFF. Written as DNA, the CDR3 is TGTGCCAGCAGGTGGGGCGGGGAGCTGTTTTTT.

This clone was observed a few times. The chain is built from TRBV9 and TRBJ1-6; D gene unclear. Between the trimmed V and J ends, which lost 4 bases and 8 bases, there was a span of 16 bases. Per the germline V gene, CDR1 is SGDLS and CDR2 is YYNGEE. The CDR3 totals 15 residues. The DNA for the CDR3 is TGTGCCAGCAGCCCTACACGTGGAGGGTATTCACCCCTCCACTTT. This sequence encodes CASSPTRGGYSPLHF.

This clone occurred once. V gene TRBV10-3 combines with J gene TRBJ2-2; D is undetermined. Trimming took off 10 bases at V and 4 bases at J, with 7 bases between the two ends. Germline CDR1 ENHRY, CDR2 SYGVKD. The CDR3 loop spans 11 amino acids. Here the CDR3 DNA reads TGTGCCACCTTAGGCACCGGGGAGCTGTTTTTT. This translates into CATLGTGELFF.